The 5 T cell receptor beta chains listed next were all sequenced from one sample in a study of blood T cells in healthy people across ages. For the second PCR, which ran for roughly 6 to 12 cycles, a sample-barcoded 5' primer and a J-beta primer mix were used. TCRdb analysed the 5' RACE reads with MiXCR anew, one entry per CDR3 protein. The sample holds hundreds of thousands of distinct CDR3 sequences, 25% to 30% seen once. Specimen: blood. Every receptor here comes from a woman aged 80 or older in good health.

As regards this clonotype: Just one base apart from a much larger clone, this may be a read error. CDR3 loop: CAGSKNTGELFF. Here the CDR3 DNA reads TGTGCCGGCAGTAAGAACACCGGGGAGCTGTTTTTT. This chain joins TRBV12-3 or TRBV12-4 and TRBJ2-2; no clear D. The CDR3 is made up of 12 amino acids.

Comment on this clonotype: Possible read error: a much larger clone is one base away. CDR3: CASSTEGLALTDTQYF. CDR3 DNA sequence: TGTGCCAGCAGTACGGAAGGACTAGCCCTCACGGATACGCAGTATTTT. V usage is TRBV6-1 and J usage is TRBJ2-3, with 8 bases that match TRBD2. J lost 6 bases, V lost 5 bases, and 13 bases had no gene match. This CDR3 contains 16 residues. Per germline, CDR1 MNHNS and CDR2 SASEGT.

This clonotype was seen only a few times. The chain carries TRBV5-1 and TRBJ1-1; D is possibly TRBD1 (5 bases). V gave up 1 base and J gave up 4 bases, with 17 bases separating them. The CDR3 sequence is 16 residues long. CDR1 is SGHRS, CDR2 YFSETQ, per germline. CDR3 residues: CASSLKGQTTGTEAFF. As DNA, the CDR3 is TGCGCCAGCAGCTTGAAGGGGCAGACCACGGGCACTGAAGCTTTCTTT.

Worth noting for this clonotype: This may be a read error: a much more frequent sequence differs by one nucleotide. This chain joins TRBV3-1 and TRBJ2-7; 7 nucleotides line up with TRBD1. Germline-derived CDR1 and CDR2 are LGHDT and YNNKEL (reference sequence). Unmatched junction bases numbered 12, after V lost 3 bases and J lost 7 bases. The CDR3 length is 15 residues. The CDR3 spells CASSHRGTTHNEQYF. CDR3 sequence (DNA): TGTGCCAGCAGCCACAGGGGGACCACACACAATGAGCAGTACTTC.

This clonotype was counted a single time. The chain employs TRBV24-1 and TRBJ2-3, with D tentatively TRBD2 (6 bases). V lost 4 bases and J lost 2, with 12 bases in between. CDR3 length equals 15 residues. Per germline, CDR1 KGHDR and CDR2 SFDVKD. This CDR3 is CATSDLGGPTDTQYF. The CDR3 DNA reads TGTGCCACCAGTGACCTGGGGGGACCCACAGATACGCAGTATTTT.